Below, one T cell receptor (beta chain) is given with its context. Its antigen is unknown. Sequencing of TCRB used Survey level resolution. Sequencing was performed with immunoSEQ multiplex PCR; in TCRdb, only in-frame clones are kept and a portion is missing. The data show about 11,000 clones, about 82% seen once. The CDR3 covers 15 residues. These data originate in a study of follicular helper T cells after annual influenza vaccination. On the study more broadly: Days 0, 7 and 28 post-vaccination were the blood draw times. Notes on the study in general: Successive annual vaccinations recalled a recurrent oligoclonal ICOS+CD38+ cTfh response with influenza-specific clonotypes. Plasmablast frequency change correlated with clonality change in ICOS+CD38+ cTfh.

This specimen was CXCR5- memory CD4+ T cells sorted from blood, taken 6 weeks after influenza vaccination. This receptor was taken from an adult who received the influenza vaccine. V usage is TRBV21-1 and J usage is TRBJ2-2; the tabulated D call, TRBD1, remains unverified against the DNA. TRBV21-1 is designated a pseudogene. The CDR3 spells CASLKGQGNTGELFF. CDR3 DNA sequence: TGTGCCAGCCTTAAGGGACAGGGGAACACCGGGGAGCTGTTTTTT.